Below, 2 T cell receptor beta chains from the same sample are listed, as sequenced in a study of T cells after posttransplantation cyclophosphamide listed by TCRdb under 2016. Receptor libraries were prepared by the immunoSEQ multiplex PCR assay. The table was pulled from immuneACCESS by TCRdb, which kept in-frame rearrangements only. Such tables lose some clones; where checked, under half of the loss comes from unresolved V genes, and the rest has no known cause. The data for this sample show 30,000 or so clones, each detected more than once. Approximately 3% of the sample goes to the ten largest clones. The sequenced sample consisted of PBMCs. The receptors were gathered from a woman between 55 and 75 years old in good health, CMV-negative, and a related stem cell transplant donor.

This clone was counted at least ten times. CDR3 sequence: CASSPEGTGGRGYTF. The CDR3 DNA follows: TGCGCCAGCAGCCCGGAAGGGACAGGGGGCCGTGGCTACACCTTC. This rearrangement joins TRBV5-1 to TRBJ1-2, with 12 bases aligning to TRBD1. CDR1 and CDR2 from the germline V gene are SGHRS and YFSETQ. V lost 4 bases and J lost 7; bases outside the gene matches: 8. The CDR3 sequence is 15 residues long.

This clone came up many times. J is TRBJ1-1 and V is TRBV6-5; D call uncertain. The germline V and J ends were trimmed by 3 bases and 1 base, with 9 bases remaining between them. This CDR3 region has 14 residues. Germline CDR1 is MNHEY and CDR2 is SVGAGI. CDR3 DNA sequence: TGTGCCAGCAGTTATAGTCCCGCGAACACTGAAGCTTTCTTT. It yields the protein CASSYSPANTEAFF.